The present entry profiles one T cell receptor beta chain with its context. What it recognizes is unknown. The sample comes from a study of immune cell composition in non-small cell lung cancer. Findings and caveats of the study: Tumour TCR-beta clonality was not significantly tied to smoking pack-years.

This CDR3 has 16 amino acids. Germline-derived CDR1 and CDR2 are MDHEN and SYDVKM. With V trimmed by 4 bases and J by 0 bases, 8 bases remained unmatched. The normal lung sample lay at least 3 cm, and maximally far, from the tumour. Measured with immunoSEQ multiplex PCR; TCRdb has only the in-frame clones, and not every one. This table holds 6,200 or so clones, over 60% found once. This receptor was taken from a human donor with non-small cell lung cancer. This chain uses TRBV28 with TRBJ2-7; TRBD2 matches at 8 bases. The sample taken for sequencing was non-adjacent lung tissue. The CDR3 protein is CASSSLAGRNSYEQYF. CDR3 in DNA: TGTGCCAGCAGTTCTCTAGCGGGCCGAAACTCCTACGAGCAGTACTTC.